This T cell receptor beta chain was recorded in a study of T cell clones after liver transplantation. Study-level points and caveats: Donor-reactive sequences fell more than third party-reactive ones, suggesting partial deletion. Conclusions were preliminary, with small, heterogeneous patient groups.

The data were produced by immunoSEQ multiplex PCR, yet TCRdb's version contains in-frame clones alone and is incomplete. The data hold about 70,000 clones, with around 80% observed a single time. As to this clone: Its target is unknown.

CDR3 length: 17 amino acids. Looked up from germline, CDR1 is LGHNA and CDR2 is YSLEER. The junction had 7 bases not matched to a gene; V was cut back by 3 bases and J by 1 base. The sequenced sample was CD4+ T cells from blood, obtained 12 months after liver transplant. J is TRBJ2-2 and V is TRBV4-3; 8 nucleotides align to TRBD2. This clonotype was sampled from a human patient who received a liver transplant. Some T cells may be the graft donor's. CDR3 DNA: TGCGCCAGCAGCCACATCCTAGCGGGCCGGAACACCGGGGAGCTGTTTTTT. It is translated as CASSHILAGRNTGELFF.